This TCR beta chain appears in the sequencing data of a study of Ad26.COV2.S vaccination and SARS-CoV-2 variants. Generated by immunoSEQ multiplex PCR, the TCRdb table keeps only in-frame clones and is missing some. The table records fewer than 800,000 clones, 89% of them present only once. Treatment described: about 20 received Ad26.COV2.S at low or high dose, single or two shots; about 5 received placebo; per-sample allocation not given. Specimens were obtained on day 63 following the first vaccine or placebo injection. Study-level findings and limits: Measurement of non-spike TCR breadth gave similar results in vaccine and placebo recipients. Researchers cautioned that TCR breadth and depth analyses may have underestimated total T cell responses.

In the case of this clone: Antigen unknown.

Trimming stripped 2 bases from V and 6 bases from J, with 8 bases between. Germline V gives CDR1 SGHDT, CDR2 YYEEEE. The CDR3 consists of 12 residues. The chain uses TRBV5-6 and TRBJ1-2, with D unresolved. This TCR was recovered from a person aged 18-65 years who received the Ad26.COV2.S COVID-19 vaccine or a placebo. This sample comprised peripheral blood, obtained in a trial of Ad26.COV2.S vaccine versus placebo. CDR3 loop: CASSFLEDGYTF. CDR3 nucleotide sequence: TGTGCCAGCAGCTTCTTAGAAGATGGCTACACCTTC.